Listed below are T cell receptor beta chains from one sample, sequenced in a study of blood T cell repertoires in COVID-19. Assay: immunoSEQ multiplex PCR; the TCRdb copy retains only in-frame clones and omits some. The sample yields approximately 200,000 clones, more than 75% seen once. Sequencing was carried out using peripheral blood. Receptors were obtained from a man aged 50 or older who had recovered from COVID-19. Each CDR3 is given with its conserved first and last residue. D genes are given only for firm matches. Expanded clones are given a class, and other clones once, few, many or no size at all.

size: few
V: TRBV30
D: NA
J: TRBJ1-3
CDR3: CAWKKMAAGNTIYF
DNA: TGTGCCTGGAAGAAGATGGCCGCTGGAAACACCATATATTTT

size: NA
V: TRBV11-2
D: TRBD2
J: TRBJ2-7
CDR3: CASSRARGSGRRYEQYF
DNA: TGTGCCAGCAGCCGCGCGAGGGGTAGCGGGAGGAGATACGAGCAGTACTTC

size: NA
V: TRBV18
D: NA
J: TRBJ2-5
CDR3: CASSLPGHQQRGETQYF
DNA: TGTGCCAGCTCACTCCCGGGACACCAACAAAGGGGGGAGACCCAGTACTTC

size: NA
V: TRBV7-9
D: NA
J: TRBJ1-4
CDR3: CASSSDYAQKLFF
DNA: TGTGCCAGCAGCTCCGACTACGCCCAAAAACTGTTTTTT

size: NA
V: TRBV10-3
D: TRBD2
J: TRBJ2-3
CDR3: CAISESGLGTDTQYF
DNA: TGTGCCATCAGTGAGTCGGGACTAGGGACAGATACGCAGTATTTT

size: NA
V: TRBV7-2
D: NA
J: TRBJ2-1
CDR3: CASSPGSDRNEQFF
DNA: TGTGCCAGCAGCCCGGGATCGGATAGAAATGAGCAGTTCTTC

size: NA
V: TRBV2
D: NA
J: TRBJ1-4
CDR3: CASSAEQATNEKLFF
DNA: TGTGCCAGCAGTGCCGAACAGGCGACTAATGAAAAACTGTTTTTT

size: NA
V: TRBV9
D: NA
J: TRBJ1-2
CDR3: CASSRLNYGYTF
DNA: TGTGCCAGCAGCAGACTCAACTATGGCTACACCTTC

size: NA
V: TRBV10-3
D: TRBD2
J: TRBJ2-2
CDR3: CAIRPTSGRNTGELFF
DNA: TGTGCCATCAGGCCTACTAGCGGGAGAAACACCGGGGAGCTGTTTTTT

size: NA
V: TRBV30
D: NA
J: TRBJ1-4
CDR3: CAWSQTNEKLFF
DNA: TGTGCCTGGAGTCAAACTAATGAAAAACTGTTTTTT

size: NA
V: TRBV11-2
D: TRBD1
J: TRBJ2-5
CDR3: CASSPRGQLQYF
DNA: TGTGCCAGCAGCCCTAGGGGACAGCTCCAGTACTTC

size: NA
V: TRBV10-3
D: NA
J: TRBJ2-1
CDR3: CAISSTFAQQFF
DNA: TGTGCCATCAGTTCCACGTTTGCGCAGCAGTTCTTC

size: NA
V: TRBV27
D: TRBD1
J: TRBJ2-7
CDR3: CASSLRQGEIYEQYF
DNA: TGTGCCAGCAGTTTAAGACAGGGGGAAATCTACGAGCAGTACTTC

size: NA
V: TRBV13
D: TRBD1
J: TRBJ1-2
CDR3: CASSLRAGGAFYGYTF
DNA: TGTGCCAGCAGCTTAAGGGCAGGGGGCGCGTTCTATGGCTACACCTTC

size: NA
V: TRBV29-1
D: NA
J: TRBJ1-4
CDR3: CSVRRQAPNEKLFF
DNA: TGCAGCGTTCGCAGACAGGCGCCGAATGAAAAACTGTTTTTT

size: NA
V: TRBV18
D: NA
J: TRBJ2-5
CDR3: CASSPPSVKETQYF
DNA: TGTGCCAGCTCACCACCGTCGGTCAAGGAGACCCAGTACTTC